Each of the 27 T cell receptor beta chains below was sequenced from the same sample in a study of T cell responses to AZD1222 COVID-19 vaccine. Method: immunoSEQ multiplex PCR; TCRdb's copy keeps in-frame clones and lacks some. This sample has around 29,000 clones, with about 93% found just once. The sample consisted of peripheral blood, taken on day 0 of AZD1222 vaccination. The receptors come from an adult in good health.

The V gene is TRBV28, the J gene TRBJ1-1, with D uncertain. CDR3 length equals 14 residues. The V and J ends lost 3 bases and 4 bases respectively, with 12 bases between them. In germline, CDR1 is MDHEN, CDR2 SYDVKM. CDR3 coding DNA: TGTGCCAGCAGTTTGGCGCAGTTGGGCACTGAAGCTTTCTTT. Its translation: CASSLAQLGTEAFF.

This chain connects TRBV6-2 or TRBV6-3 to TRBJ1-5; D might be TRBD1 (6 bases). Per germline, CDR1 MNHEY and CDR2 SVGEGT. The germline V and J ends were trimmed by 6 bases and 7 bases, with 19 bases remaining between them. This CDR3 is 15 amino acids long. CDR3 loop: CASSRDTRAWQPQHF. As DNA, the CDR3 is TGTGCCAGCAGCAGGGACACCCGGGCGTGGCAGCCCCAGCATTTT.

This clone was picked up one time. This rearrangement joins TRBV6-4 to TRBJ2-3, with 10 bases fitting TRBD1. This CDR3 comprises 14 residues. From germline, CDR1 is MRHNA and CDR2 SNTAGT. The V gene end was trimmed by 10 bases and the J gene end by 1 base; junction bases not matched to a gene: 5. CDR3 DNA sequence: TGTGCCACCGCCGGGACAGGGGGCACAGATACGCAGTATTTT. Translating gives CATAGTGGTDTQYF.

DNA of the CDR3: TGTGCCAGCAGCTTGGGAGACCTCTCCTACGAGCAGTACTTC. It is translated as CASSLGDLSYEQYF. The chain couples TRBV5-5 to TRBJ2-7; D is unclear. The germline V gene encodes CDR1 SGHKS and CDR2 YYEKEE (reference sequence). The CDR3 runs to 14 residues. V lost 0 bases and J lost 0, with 7 bases in between.

The rearrangement joins TRBV6-1 to TRBJ1-4; D is unresolved. Germline loops: CDR1 MNHNS, CDR2 SASEGT. V lost 3 bases, J lost 0 bases, and 11 bases lay in between. The CDR3 loop spans 16 amino acids. This CDR3 is CASSETRFATNEKLFF. The CDR3 DNA is TGTGCCAGCAGTGAGACCCGCTTCGCAACTAATGAAAAACTGTTTTTT.

V usage is TRBV9 and J usage is TRBJ2-5; 10 nucleotides align to TRBD2. Germline CDR1 reads SGDLS; CDR2 reads YYNGEE. Trimming removed 1 base from V and 5 bases from J; junction bases left unmatched: 8. This CDR3 has 16 amino acids. As DNA, the CDR3 is TGTGCCAGCAGCGTAAACCCAGCGGGGGGGCTGGAGACCCAGTACTTC. Protein: CASSVNPAGGLETQYF.

The chain couples TRBV30 to TRBJ2-6, with TRBD1 matching 7 bases. The CDR3 contains 15 residues. Germline V gene data show CDR1 as GTSNPN and CDR2 as SVGIG (reference sequence). Trimming cost V 6 bases and J 0 bases; bases outside gene matches: 5. The CDR3 DNA reads TGTGCCTGTCCGGACAGGCTCTCTGGGGCCAACGTCCTGACTTTC. The encoded protein is CACPDRLSGANVLTF.

The chain employs TRBV7-6 and TRBJ2-3, with D possibly being TRBD2 (6 bases). Looked up from germline, CDR1 is SGHVS and CDR2 is FNYEAQ. The germline V and J ends were trimmed by 6 bases and 3 bases, with 16 bases remaining between them. The CDR3 is made up of 15 amino acids. The CDR3 here is CASRAEEGWTDTQYF. CDR3 bases: TGTGCCAGCAGAGCTGAGGAGGGGTGGACAGATACGCAGTATTTT. Combining the CDR3 with reference TRBV7-6 and TRBJ2-3 gives the whole variable domain GAGVSQSPRYKVTKRGQDVALRCDPISGHVSLYWYRQALGQGPEFLTYFNYEAQQDKSGLPNDRFSAERPEGSISTLTIQRTEQRDSAMYRCASRAEEGWTDTQYFGPGTRLTVL.

V and J are TRBV6-5 and TRBJ2-7; the match to TRBD1 covers 8 bases. This CDR3 has 15 residues. Germline loops: CDR1 MNHEY, CDR2 SVGAGI. Trimming removed 5 bases from V and 0 bases from J; junction bases left unmatched: 6. This CDR3 reads CASSTRDRSSYEQYF. DNA for the CDR3: TGTGCCAGCAGTACCCGGGACAGGAGCTCCTACGAGCAGTACTTC.

The chain has TRBV7-2 and TRBJ2-5; D is perhaps TRBD2 (6 bases). The CDR3 extends over 14 amino acids. The V gene's germline CDR1 is SGHTA and CDR2 FQGNSA. The ends were cut back, 5 bases at V and 5 bases at J, with 15 bases in the middle. The CDR3 spells CASSPDGAGETQYF. The CDR3 DNA is TGTGCCAGCAGCCCCGACGGGGCGGGGGAGACCCAGTACTTC.

The rearrangement links TRBV12-5 to TRBJ2-7; D is uncertain. The CDR3 sequence is 12 residues long. The V and J ends lost 7 bases and 4 bases respectively, with 11 bases between them. Per germline, CDR1 LGHNT and CDR2 FRNRAP. The CDR3 protein is CASALDQYEQYF. In nucleotides, the CDR3 is TGTGCTAGTGCCCTGGACCAATACGAGCAGTACTTC.

This chain links TRBV12-3 or TRBV12-4 with TRBJ2-5, with 7 bases fitting TRBD2. V was pared by 6 bases and J by 0 bases, with 1 base of the junction left unmatched. CDR3 size: 13 residues. The CDR3: CASRGLNQETQYF. The CDR3, as DNA: TGTGCCAGCAGGGGACTAAACCAAGAGACCCAGTACTTC.

The chain combines TRBV30 with TRBJ1-6; TRBD1 might be the D (5 bases). The CDR3 consists of 14 residues. Germline V lookup: CDR1 GTSNPN, CDR2 SVGIG (reference sequence). Trimming left V 0 bases short and J 7 bases short, with 10 bases between. The CDR3 DNA is TGTGCCTGGAGTGTCCTCGGGGGAAATTCACCCCTCCACTTT. Protein sequence: CAWSVLGGNSPLHF.

The J gene is TRBJ2-1, the V gene TRBV5-1, with D possibly matching TRBD2 (5 bases). V was shortened by 5 bases and J by 3 bases, with 12 bases between the two germline ends. Germline loops: CDR1 SGHRS, CDR2 YFSETQ. The CDR3 has 14 residues. CDR3 sequence (DNA): TGCGCCAGCAGGATCGGGGAGCGCTACAATGAGCAGTTCTTC. Translating gives CASRIGERYNEQFF.

The V call is TRBV30, the J call TRBJ1-4; perhaps TRBD1 as D (5 bases). Trimming stripped 2 bases from V and 3 bases from J, with 10 bases between. This CDR3 contains 14 residues. Germline CDR1 is GTSNPN and CDR2 is SVGIG (reference sequence). The CDR3 reads CAWSKGPSNEKLFF. DNA of the CDR3: TGTGCCTGGAGTAAGGGACCTTCTAATGAAAAACTGTTTTTT.

This clone was seen only once. The rearrangement joins TRBV5-1 to TRBJ2-7, with D possibly being TRBD1 or TRBD2 (5 bases each). The V gene's germline CDR1 is SGHRS and CDR2 YFSETQ. This CDR3 comprises 14 residues. The V gene lost 2 bases and the J gene lost 4 bases, with 13 bases spanning the gap. CDR3 coding DNA: TGCGCCAGCAGCTTTTCATCCGAGGGGTACGAGCAGTACTTC. Amino acids: CASSFSSEGYEQYF.

The chain couples TRBV15 to TRBJ1-1, with a weak D call TRBD1 (5 bases). The V and J ends lost 0 bases and 5 bases respectively, with 10 bases between them. The CDR3 is 14 amino acids. CDR1 and CDR2 (germline): LNHNV, YYDKDF (reference sequence). CDR3 in DNA: TGTGCCACCAGCAGAGATCGAAGGGGAACTGAAGCTTTCTTT. This gives the protein CATSRDRRGTEAFF.

The chain links TRBV9 to TRBJ2-5, with unresolved D. V shed 3 bases and J shed 2 bases, with 11 bases lying between them. Germline V CDR1 and CDR2: SGDLS, YYNGEE. This CDR3 contains 14 residues. The CDR3 reads CASSAPQPQETQYF. The CDR3 DNA is TGTGCCAGCAGCGCCCCCCAGCCACAAGAGACCCAGTACTTC. The full variable domain, in which reference TRBV9 and TRBJ2-5 provide the parts outside the CDR3, is DSGVTQTPKHLITATGQRVTLRCSPRSGDLSVYWYQQSLDQGLQFLIQYYNGEERAKGNILERFSAQQFPDLHSELNLSSLELGDSALYFCASSAPQPQETQYFGPGTRLLVL.

This clone was seen once. CDR3 residues: CASNREGKNTEAFF. DNA of the CDR3: TGTGCCAGCAATAGGGAGGGCAAGAACACTGAAGCTTTCTTT. The chain links TRBV7-8 to TRBJ1-1; D not resolved. V lost 7 bases and J 1 base, leaving 13 bases between the germline ends. The length of the CDR3 is 14 residues. Germline V gene sequence: CDR1 SGHVS, CDR2 FQNEAQ.

The V and J genes are TRBV10-3 and TRBJ2-3, with no clear D. The CDR3 contains 15 residues. V lost 2 bases and J lost 2, with 11 bases in between. From germline, CDR1 is ENHRY and CDR2 SYGVKD. The CDR3 nucleotides are TGTGCCATCAGTGAGGAGGCAAACCCCACAGATACGCAGTATTTT. Its protein product is CAISEEANPTDTQYF.

The genes are TRBV7-8 and TRBJ1-5; D remains ambiguous. The CDR3 runs to 16 residues. Germline V CDR1 and CDR2: SGHVS, FQNEAQ. V dropped 0 bases and J dropped 3 bases, with 12 bases sitting between them. CDR3 DNA sequence: TGTGCCAGCAGCTTAGCGGCAGCCAATTACAATCAGCCCCAGCATTTT. It yields the protein CASSLAAANYNQPQHF. Complete variable domain (other parts from reference TRBV7-8 and TRBJ1-5): GAGVSQSPRYKVAKRGQDVALRCDPISGHVSLFWYQQALGQGPEFLTYFQNEAQLDKSGLPSDRFFAERPEGSVSTLKIQRTQQEDSAVYLCASSLAAANYNQPQHFGDGTRLSIL.

V and J are TRBV24-1 and TRBJ1-3; the D is unclear. Trimming left V 7 bases short and J 6 bases short, with 6 bases between. There are 11 residues in the CDR3. Per germline, CDR1 KGHDR and CDR2 SFDVKD. CDR3 nucleotides: TGTGCCACCAGGAGACCAAACACCATATATTTT. It translates to CATRRPNTIYF.

This clone was observed once. This chain joins TRBV9 and TRBJ2-1; tentatively, D is TRBD2 (6 bases). This CDR3 has 17 amino acids. Germline-derived CDR1 and CDR2 are SGDLS and YYNGEE. V lost 0 bases and J lost 0, with 13 bases in between. The CDR3 nucleotides read TGTGCCAGCAGCGTAGTGGGGACTCCAAGCTCCTACAATGAGCAGTTCTTC. Its protein product is CASSVVGTPSSYNEQFF. Full variable domain (outside the CDR3, taken from reference TRBV9 and TRBJ2-1): DSGVTQTPKHLITATGQRVTLRCSPRSGDLSVYWYQQSLDQGLQFLIQYYNGEERAKGNILERFSAQQFPDLHSELNLSSLELGDSALYFCASSVVGTPSSYNEQFFGPGTRLTVL.

The chain combines TRBV3-1 (or the pseudogene TRBV3-2) with TRBJ1-1; 9 bases agree with TRBD1. J gave up 5 bases and V 6 bases, and 7 bases lay outside the gene matches. Germline V gene sequence: CDR1 LGHDT, CDR2 YNNKEL (reference sequence). The length of the CDR3 is 14 residues. The CDR3 DNA reads TGTGCCAGCAGTCGTAACAGGGGGCTAACTGAAGCTTTCTTT. Encoded protein: CASSRNRGLTEAFF.

The CDR3 DNA reads TGTGCCAGCAGTTACGGGTTGGGGACAGGTGAAGCTTTCTTT. Its protein is CASSYGLGTGEAFF. V gene TRBV6-5 combines with J gene TRBJ1-1, with 8 bases that match TRBD1. This CDR3 contains 14 residues. V was pared by 2 bases and J by 7 bases, with 6 bases of the junction left unmatched. The V gene's germline CDR1 is MNHEY and CDR2 SVGAGI.

The chain links TRBV7-2 to TRBJ2-7; the D is unclear. The CDR3 runs 15 residues. Trimming left V 3 bases short and J 7 bases short, with 19 bases between. CDR1 is SGHTA and CDR2 is FQGNSA in the germline V gene. CDR3 DNA sequence: TGTGCCAGCAGCTTGTATCTGGACGGGCCAAGGGAGCAGTACTTC. Its translation: CASSLYLDGPREQYF.

The rearrangement joins TRBV9 to TRBJ1-2; the match to TRBD1 covers 7 bases. V lost 2 bases to trimming and J lost 0 bases; unmatched junction nucleotides: 13. The CDR3 sequence is 18 residues long. Germline loops: CDR1 SGDLS, CDR2 YYNGEE. The CDR3 sequence: CASSVEFTGELSNYGYTF. CDR3 in DNA: TGTGCCAGCAGCGTCGAATTTACAGGGGAACTCTCTAACTATGGCTACACCTTC.